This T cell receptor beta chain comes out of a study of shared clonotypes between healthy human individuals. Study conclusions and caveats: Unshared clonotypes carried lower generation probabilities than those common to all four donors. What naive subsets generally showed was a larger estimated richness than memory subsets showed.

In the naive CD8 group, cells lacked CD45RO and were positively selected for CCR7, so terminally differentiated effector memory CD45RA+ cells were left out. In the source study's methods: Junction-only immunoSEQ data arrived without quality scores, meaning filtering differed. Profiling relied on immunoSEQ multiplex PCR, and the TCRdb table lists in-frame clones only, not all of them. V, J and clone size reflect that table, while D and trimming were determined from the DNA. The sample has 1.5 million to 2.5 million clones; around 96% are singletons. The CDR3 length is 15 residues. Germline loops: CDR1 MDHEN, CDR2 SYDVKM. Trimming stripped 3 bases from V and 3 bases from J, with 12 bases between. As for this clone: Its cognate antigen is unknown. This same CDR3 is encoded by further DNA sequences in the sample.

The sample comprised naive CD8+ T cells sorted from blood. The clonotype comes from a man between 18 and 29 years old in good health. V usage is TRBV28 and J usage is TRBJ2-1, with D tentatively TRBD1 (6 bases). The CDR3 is CASSFRGGSYNEQFF. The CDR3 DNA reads TGTGCCAGCAGTTTTCGAGGGGGAAGCTACAATGAGCAGTTCTTC.